A selection of T cell receptor beta chains follows, all from one sample in a study of blood T cell repertoires in COVID-19. The assay was immunoSEQ multiplex PCR, and TCRdb's table has in-frame clones only and misses some. Of around 370,000 clones listed, more than 70% are singletons. Material: peripheral blood. The source of these receptors is a woman in her seventies with COVID-19, enrolled during active disease. Both conserved end residues are part of each CDR3. D genes are given only for firm matches. The size field is filled for only some rows; it gives once, few, many or a size class.

>13|TRBJ1-2|TRBV19|.|.
TGTGCCAGTAGTTTCCGACAGAACTATGGCTACACCTTC
CASSFRQNYGYTF
>12|TRBJ1-2|TRBV29-1|few|.
TGCAGCGTCGGGGGAATCGGGGTTGGCTACACCTTC
CSVGGIGVGYTF
>15|TRBJ2-2|TRBV5-1|.|TRBD2
TGCGCCAGCAGCTCATCAGGGAGGGACACCGGGGAGCTGTTTTTT
CASSSSGRDTGELFF
>16|TRBJ1-5|TRBV4-1|.|.
TGCGCCAGCAGCCAAGACGTCGGGGGATGGGATCAGCCCCAGCATTTT
CASSQDVGGWDQPQHF
>13|TRBJ1-1|TRBV5-1|.|.
TGCGCCAGCAGCTTGGATCAGGGCACTGAAGCTTTCTTT
CASSLDQGTEAFF
>15|TRBJ1-1|TRBV25-1|.|TRBD1
TGTGCCAGCAGTGACAGGGGGGCAGGTGGCACTGAAGCTTTCTTT
CASSDRGAGGTEAFF
>15|TRBJ2-7|TRBV5-1|.|.
TGCGCCAGCAGCTTAACCGGGACATCAGCCTACGAGCAGTACTTC
CASSLTGTSAYEQYF
>13|TRBJ1-1|TRBV4-3|once|.
TGCGCCAGCTCCCCCGACACGAACACTGAAGCTTTCTTT
CASSPDTNTEAFF
>16|TRBJ2-7|TRBV29-1|.|TRBD2
TGCAGCGTTGACGGACTAGCGGGAAAGCTTTCCTACGAGCAGTACTTC
CSVDGLAGKLSYEQYF
>13|TRBJ2-3|TRBV7-9|.|TRBD2
TGTGCCAGCAGCTTCGGGGGGGCAGATACGCAGTATTTT
CASSFGGADTQYF
>14|TRBJ1-6|TRBV7-4|.|.
TGTGCCAGCAGCTTTTGGGGGGAGGATTCACCCCTCCACTTT
CASSFWGEDSPLHF
>16|TRBJ2-3|TRBV4-1|.|.
TGCGCCAGCAGCCCTACAGATCCGGCCGGGGGAGATACGCAGTATTTT
CASSPTDPAGGDTQYF
>15|TRBJ1-1|TRBV24-1|.|TRBD1
TGTGCCACCAGTAACGGACAGGGGGCTCGGGCTGAAGCTTTCTTT
CATSNGQGARAEAFF
>15|TRBJ1-3|TRBV3-1/TRBV3-2|.|.
TGTGCCAGCAGCCAAGATATGGGGTCGGGGAACACCATATATTTT
CASSQDMGSGNTIYF
>15|TRBJ2-7|TRBV6-5|once|TRBD1
TGTGCCAGCAGTTACTCATACGACAGGGCCTACGAGCAGTACTTC
CASSYSYDRAYEQYF
>15|TRBJ2-2|TRBV5-8|.|.
TGTGCCAGCAGCCCCGGCATAGCTGGGTCCGGGGAGCTGTTTTTT
CASSPGIAGSGELFF
>11|TRBJ2-3|TRBV11-2|.|.
TGTGCCAGCACCTCCACAGATACGCAGTATTTT
CASTSTDTQYF
>17|TRBJ1-1|TRBV7-9|.|TRBD1
TGTGCCAGCGGAAACTTAGTACAGGGGCGCGGGAACACTGAAGCTTTCTTT
CASGNLVQGRGNTEAFF
>14|TRBJ1-2|TRBV29-1|.|TRBD1
TGCGTCCATCCGGGACAGGCTGACCACTTTGGCTACACCTTC
CVHPGQADHFGYTF
>14|TRBJ1-2|TRBV7-2|.|TRBD1
TGTGCCAGCAGCCGGGACAGGGTCAACTATGGCTACACCTTC
CASSRDRVNYGYTF
>16|TRBJ2-3|TRBV24-1|once|.
TGTGCCACCAGTGATCGTCGGACAACTAGCACAGATACGCAGTATTTT
CATSDRRTTSTDTQYF
>15|TRBJ1-2|TRBV19|.|TRBD1
TGTGCCAGTAGTATAGATCAAAAGGGGGCCGTGGGCTACACCTTC
CASSIDQKGAVGYTF
>13|TRBJ2-5|TRBV28|.|.
TGTGCCAGCGGGGGCAGGGGCCGGGGGACCCAGTACTTC
CASGGRGRGTQYF
>19|TRBJ2-3|TRBV23-1|.|TRBD2
TGCGCCAGCAGTCAATTAGTTAAACTAGCGGGGGGGCAAGGAGATACGCAGTATTTT
CASSQLVKLAGGQGDTQYF
>14|TRBJ2-1|TRBV24-1|.|TRBD2
TGTGCCACCAGTGATTCGGGGAGGGAGGATGAGCAGTTCTTC
CATSDSGREDEQFF
>12|TRBJ1-2|TRBV30|.|.
TGTGCCTGGAGTCCGACAGTCTATGGCTACACCTTC
CAWSPTVYGYTF
>14|TRBJ1-1|TRBV10-3|few|.
TGTGCCATCAGCTCCGGTTGGGACTTCCTGGGAGCTTTCTTT
CAISSGWDFLGAFF
>15|TRBJ1-2|TRBV2|.|.
TGTGCCAGCCATGGAGACAGCTTCACTAACTATGGCTACACCTTC
CASHGDSFTNYGYTF
>15|TRBJ1-3|TRBV7-2|.|.
TGTGCCAGCAGCTTAGGCTCGGGCTCTGGAAACACCATATATTTT
CASSLGSGSGNTIYF
>15|TRBJ1-2|TRBV25-1|.|.
TGTGCCAGCAGTGAACCAGGGAAAGCTAACTATGGCTACACCTTC
CASSEPGKANYGYTF
>16|TRBJ2-2|TRBV7-2|.|TRBD2
TGTGCCAGCAGCCCCTTGGGGAGCGGGGTGACCGGGGAGCTGTTTTTT
CASSPLGSGVTGELFF
>16|TRBJ2-1|TRBV10-2|once|TRBD2
TGCGCCAGCAGTGGTGGGCGGGGGGGCTCCTACAATGAGCAGTTCTTC
CASSGGRGGSYNEQFF
>14|TRBJ2-5|TRBV5-5|.|TRBD1
TGTGCCAGCAGCGCTGGACAGGCGGGTGAGACCCAGTACTTC
CASSAGQAGETQYF
>15|TRBJ2-5|TRBV2|.|TRBD2
TGTGCCAGCACCAAACAGGGACTAGCGGGGGAGACCCAGTACTTC
CASTKQGLAGETQYF
>15|TRBJ1-6|TRBV7-2|once|TRBD1
TGTGCCAGCAGCTACACAGGGGATTATAATTCACCCCTCCACTTT
CASSYTGDYNSPLHF
>15|TRBJ1-3|TRBV11-2|.|.
TGTGCCAGCAGCTTAAACAGTGGGCGAAGAAACACCATATATTTT
CASSLNSGRRNTIYF
>16|TRBJ2-2|TRBV9|.|.
TGTGCCAGCAGCGCCTCACAGATATCGAACACCGGGGAGCTGTTTTTT
CASSASQISNTGELFF
>14|TRBJ2-3|TRBV24-1|.|.
TGTGCCACCAGCTTAGCGAGCCTCACAGATACGCAGTATTTT
CATSLASLTDTQYF
>15|TRBJ1-2|TRBV7-2|.|.
TGTGCCAGCAGCTTAAAACGGGGGGAGGGGAATGGCTACACCTTC
CASSLKRGEGNGYTF
>13|TRBJ1-6|TRBV29-1|.|TRBD1
TGCAGCGGGGGACAGGGGGCCAATTCACCCCTCCACTTT
CSGGQGANSPLHF
>11|TRBJ1-2|TRBV6-6|.|.
TGTGCCAGCAGTTACGGCTCCGGCTACACCTTC
CASSYGSGYTF
>15|TRBJ2-2|TRBV5-1|.|TRBD2
TGCGCCAGCAGCCTCTCAGCGGGATCCACCGGGGAGCTGTTTTTT
CASSLSAGSTGELFF
>14|TRBJ2-3|TRBV5-4|.|TRBD1
TGTGCCAGCAGCCCGACAGGGGGGACAGATACGCAGTATTTT
CASSPTGGTDTQYF
>13|TRBJ1-4|TRBV5-1|once|TRBD1
TGCGCCAGCGGATATGGGACAGCAGAAAAACTGTTTTTT
CASGYGTAEKLFF
>16|TRBJ1-1|TRBV7-9|.|TRBD1
TGTGCCAGCAGCTATCTTCCCGGGACAGCGGGTAATGAAGCTTTCTTT
CASSYLPGTAGNEAFF
>21|TRBJ2-7|TRBV2|.|TRBD1
TGTGCCAGCAGGGACCCGCGGCTCGACCGAGAGTTGGGCTGGGGACAGGGGGAGCAGTACTTC
CASRDPRLDRELGWGQGEQYF
>13|TRBJ2-1|TRBV7-2|.|.
TGTGCCAGCAGCTTATTAGGAGGGAATGAGCAGTTCTTC
CASSLLGGNEQFF
>11|TRBJ1-1|TRBV2|.|.
TGTGCCAGCACAACAGGGACGGGAGCTTTCTTT
CASTTGTGAFF
>14|TRBJ2-7|TRBV7-2|few|.
TGTGCCAGCAGCTTAGGGGCCAGCCCCTACGAGCAGTACTTC
CASSLGASPYEQYF
>13|TRBJ1-6|TRBV5-6|.|.
TGTGCCAGCAGCTTTGGGCAACCTTCACCCCTCCACTTT
CASSFGQPSPLHF
>14|TRBJ1-5|TRBV7-9|few|.
TGTGCCAGCAGCTCTACAGGGAGCAATCAGCCCCAGCATTTT
CASSSTGSNQPQHF
>16|TRBJ2-3|TRBV12-5|.|.
TGTGCTAGTGGTTTGGTACTGGCAGGAGGTGCAGATACGCAGTATTTT
CASGLVLAGGADTQYF